This TCR beta chain was recovered during a study of T cell changes during pregnancy in multiple sclerosis. The germline V gene has CDR1 MNHNS and CDR2 SASEGT. The CDR3 is made up of 18 amino acids. V was clipped by 0 bases and J by 5 bases; unmatched bases: 15. Profiled with immunoSEQ multiplex PCR; TCRdb holds only in-frame clones, not every one. The table has 40,000 to 50,000 clones, around 94% seen once. The receptor's source is a female donor with multiple sclerosis, enrolled in a pregnancy study. This rearrangement joins TRBV6-1 to TRBJ1-2, with 7 bases fitting TRBD1. The sequenced sample was CD4+ T cells from peripheral blood mononuclear cells, obtained in the third trimester of pregnancy. The CDR3 is CASSEARKGQTFMYGYTF. The CDR3 nucleotides are TGTGCCAGCAGTGAAGCGCGGAAGGGACAGACTTTTATGTATGGCTACACCTTC.